Presented here are 32 T cell receptor beta chains from one specimen sequenced in a study of cytomegalovirus exposure and HLA in healthy donors. It was with 60 Vbeta and 13 Jbeta primers that the PCR ran. Clones were read by immunoSEQ multiplex PCR, and TCRdb kept only the in-frame ones, dropping some. The sample carries 63,000 or so clones, about 76% recorded once. Sequencing input: PBMCs. The receptors originated from a man aged 50 or older in good health and CMV-seronegative.

This clone was detected a few times. The CDR3 is CASTYARRSEKLFF. DNA of the CDR3: TGTGCCAGCACCTACGCCCGGAGGAGTGAAAAACTGTTTTTT. V is TRBV6-1 and J is TRBJ1-4; D ambiguous. Germline V gene sequence: CDR1 MNHNS, CDR2 SASEGT. The CDR3 runs 14 residues. Trimming shortened V by 7 bases and J by 7 bases, and 16 bases separated the two germline ends.

This clone was detected a few times. The chain joins TRBV11-3 to TRBJ2-1; 8 bases line up with TRBD2. J lost 8 bases, V lost 4 bases, and 4 bases had no gene match. Germline V gene data show CDR1 as SGHNT and CDR2 as YENEEA. The CDR3 is made up of 13 amino acids. The CDR3 region has the DNA TGTGCCAGCAGCTCATCGACTAGCGATGAGCAGTTCTTC. Translating gives CASSSSTSDEQFF.

The rearrangement uses TRBV29-1 and TRBJ1-4; 7 bases are a match to TRBD1. Germline V gene sequence: CDR1 SQVTM, CDR2 ANQGSEA. Unmatched junction bases numbered 4, after V lost 4 bases and J lost 8 bases. The CDR3 has 12 residues. CDR3 protein: CSVVTGVEKLFF. The DNA of the CDR3 is TGCAGCGTTGTAACAGGGGTCGAAAAACTGTTTTTT.

The rearrangement joins TRBV2 to TRBJ1-2; no clear D gene. CDR3 size: 16 residues. With 1 base removed from V and 0 bases from J, the gap between germline ends came to 12 bases. In germline, CDR1 is SNHLY, CDR2 FYNNEI. CDR3 sequence reads: CASSEGPGRANYGYTF. The CDR3 DNA reads as TGTGCCAGCAGTGAAGGGCCGGGGAGGGCTAACTATGGCTACACCTTC. Filled out from reference TRBV2 and TRBJ1-2, the complete variable domain reads EPEVTQTPSHQVTQMGQEVILRCVPISNHLYFYWYRQILGQKVEFLVSFYNNEISEKSEIFDDQFSVERPDGSNFTLKIRSTKLEDSAMYFCASSEGPGRANYGYTFGSGTRLTVV.

The chain links TRBV4-1 to TRBJ2-2, with TRBD2 as a possible D gene (7 bases). V dropped 6 bases and J dropped 3 bases, with 17 bases sitting between them. In germline, CDR1 is MGHRA, CDR2 YSYEKL. The CDR3 is 16 amino acids. CDR3: CASRYLKGGDTGELFF. As DNA, the CDR3 is TGCGCCAGCAGATACCTCAAAGGGGGGGACACCGGGGAGCTGTTTTTT.

V gene TRBV5-4 combines with J gene TRBJ2-1; TRBD2 aligns across 8 bases. Trimming cost V 4 bases and J 15 bases; bases outside gene matches: 12. In germline, CDR1 is SGHNT, CDR2 YYREEE (reference sequence). The CDR3 has 13 amino acids. The CDR3 nucleotides read TGTGCCAGCAGCGAAAGCGGACTAGCCCTGTGGTTCTTC. Protein product: CASSESGLALWFF.

The chain couples TRBV10-1 to TRBJ1-2, with a possible D match to TRBD1 (5 bases). V lost 11 bases to trimming and J lost 4 bases, with 20 bases between them. Germline loops: CDR1 WNHNN, CDR2 SYGVQD (reference sequence). This CDR3 is 14 amino acids long. CDR3 nucleotide sequence: TGCGCCGGCATCTCAGGGCCGCACCTCTATGGCTACACCTTC. Its protein is CAGISGPHLYGYTF.

The V and J genes are TRBV5-1 and TRBJ2-7; D gene uncertain. This CDR3 contains 15 residues. Trimming shortened V by 2 bases and J by 2 bases, and 14 bases separated the two germline ends. Germline loops: CDR1 SGHRS, CDR2 YFSETQ. The CDR3 here is CASSFPESAPYEQYF. The DNA for the CDR3 is TGCGCCAGCAGCTTTCCGGAGTCCGCCCCCTACGAGCAGTACTTC.

This chain links TRBV11-2 with TRBJ2-7; TRBD1 might be the D (6 bases). Per the germline V gene, CDR1 is SGHAT and CDR2 is FQNNGV. V lost 2 bases to trimming and J lost 6 bases, with 17 bases between them. This CDR3 contains 15 residues. The CDR3 DNA reads TGTGCCAGCAGCTTAAACCGGGCCCAGGGGCGCGAGCAGTACTTC. The encoded protein is CASSLNRAQGREQYF.

This sequence joins TRBV11-2 and TRBJ2-2, with a possible D match to TRBD2 (7 bases). This CDR3 has 15 residues. Germline CDR1 and CDR2: SGHAT and FQNNGV. Trimming removed 3 bases from V and 4 bases from J, with 12 bases in between. CDR3 loop: CASSLGGRSTGELFF. The CDR3 nucleotides read TGTGCCAGCAGCTTGGGGGGGCGGAGCACCGGGGAGCTGTTTTTT.

The rearrangement joins TRBV7-2 to TRBJ1-2; D is unresolved. Trimming removed 6 bases from V and 8 bases from J, with 16 bases in between. CDR1 and CDR2 (germline): SGHTA, FQGNSA. CDR3 size: 13 residues. CDR3 residues: CASSSDPPGGYTF. The CDR3 DNA reads TGTGCCAGCAGTTCCGACCCCCCGGGGGGCTACACCTTC.

The chain links TRBV7-8 to TRBJ1-2; 9 nucleotides match TRBD1. Germline-derived CDR1 and CDR2 are SGHVS and FQNEAQ. The CDR3 loop spans 15 amino acids. V lost 7 bases to trimming and J lost 5 bases; unmatched junction nucleotides: 11. The CDR3 reads CASTLAGQGHYGYTF. CDR3 coding DNA: TGTGCCAGCACCCTAGCGGGACAGGGACATTATGGCTACACCTTC.

The chain combines TRBV15 with TRBJ2-2; 7 bases match TRBD1. J lost 1 base, V lost 10 bases, and 3 bases had no gene match. The CDR3 sequence is 13 residues long. Per the germline V gene, CDR1 is LNHNV and CDR2 is YYDKDF (reference sequence). The CDR3 loop is CAINRGNTGELFF. CDR3 in DNA: TGTGCCATAAACAGGGGGAACACCGGGGAGCTGTTTTTT.

In its sample, this clone was seen once. The chain recombines TRBV7-9 with TRBJ2-5; perhaps TRBD1 as D (7 bases). Germline-derived CDR1 and CDR2 are SEHNR and FQNEAQ (reference sequence). The CDR3 is made up of 13 amino acids. Trimming took off 4 bases at V and 5 bases at J, with 11 bases between the two ends. CDR3 nucleotides: TGTGCCAGCAGCTCCAGGGGGAGGGAGACCCAGTACTTC. Amino acid sequence: CASSSRGRETQYF. Looking up the rest from reference TRBV7-9 and TRBJ2-5 gives the full variable domain: DTGVSQNPRHKITKRGQNVTFRCDPISEHNRLYWYRQTLGQGPEFLTYFQNEAQLEKSRLLSDRFSAERPKGSFSTLEIQRTEQGDSAMYLCASSSRGRETQYFGPGTRLLVL.

This clone has only one observation. A junction boundary mismatches the germline segment, possibly from a read error. V usage is TRBV7-9 and J usage is TRBJ2-2, with 14 bases identical to TRBD2. The germline CDR1 and CDR2 sequences are SEHNR and FQNEAQ (reference sequence). The CDR3 contains 18 residues. The CDR3 DNA reads TGTTCCAGCAGTCATCCGGGACTAGCGGGGGCCATCACCGGGGAGCTGTTTTTT. It encodes CSSSHPGLAGAITGELFF.

This clone was observed a few times. The chain couples TRBV6-1 to TRBJ1-5, with D maybe TRBD1 (5 bases). The CDR3 consists of 15 residues. Germline V lookup: CDR1 MNHNS, CDR2 SASEGT. Trimming cost V 6 bases and J 7 bases, with 19 bases left between them. CDR3 coding DNA: TGTGCCAGCAGAGACCAAGGTAGACAGATGCAGCCCCAGCATTTT. Translation: CASRDQGRQMQPQHF.

The V call is TRBV19, the J call TRBJ2-1, with TRBD2 as a possible D gene (5 bases). Germline lookup yields CDR1 LNHDA and CDR2 SQIVND (reference sequence). Trimming left V 3 bases short and J 7 bases short, with 13 bases between. The CDR3 extends over 14 amino acids. The CDR3 nucleotides are TGTGCCAGTAGTATTTCTCGGGGAACGAATGAGCAGTTCTTC. Protein: CASSISRGTNEQFF.

The chain joins TRBV7-6 to TRBJ1-5; D is undetermined. CDR3 length equals 14 residues. CDR1 SGHVS and CDR2 FNYEAQ come from the germline V gene. V gave up 0 bases and J gave up 7 bases, with 10 bases separating them. The CDR3 DNA reads as TGTGCCAGCAGCTTAGCGCGGGGAAAGCAGCCCCAGCATTTT. Its protein is CASSLARGKQPQHF.

The chain links TRBV6-6 to TRBJ1-5; D is unresolved. Germline V CDR1 and CDR2: MNHNY, SVGAGI (reference sequence). This CDR3 is built from 12 residues. Trimming pared 10 bases from V and 4 bases from J, leaving 11 bases between. In nucleotides, the CDR3 is TGTGCCACCAGACCAGGAAATCAGCCCCAGCATTTT. This sequence encodes CATRPGNQPQHF.

In nucleotides, the CDR3 is TGTGCCAGCAGTGTTATGACAGAGCAGTACTTC. It encodes CASSVMTEQYF. This chain uses TRBV6-1 with TRBJ2-7; D is unresolved. This CDR3 has 11 residues. Germline CDR1 is MNHNS and CDR2 is SASEGT. V was pared by 4 bases and J by 7 bases, with 8 bases between.

This clone was counted between two and nine times. The chain joins TRBV11-2 to TRBJ2-1; D remains ambiguous. This CDR3 region has 13 residues. CDR1 is SGHAT and CDR2 is FQNNGV in the germline V gene. Deletions cut 4 bases from V and 4 bases from J, with 8 bases between. CDR3: CASSSEVYNEQFF. The CDR3 bases are TGTGCCAGCAGCTCCGAGGTATACAATGAGCAGTTCTTC. Drawing the rest from reference TRBV11-2 and TRBJ2-1, the complete variable domain is EAGVAQSPRYKIIEKRQSVAFWCNPISGHATLYWYQQILGQGPKLLIQFQNNGVVDDSQLPKDRFSAERLKGVDSTLKIQPAKLEDSAVYLCASSSEVYNEQFFGPGTRLTVL.

Only a few counts were recorded for this clone. The chain links TRBV19 to TRBJ1-2; D is uncertain. V was clipped by 5 bases and J by 10 bases, with 14 bases between them. CDR1 and CDR2 (germline): LNHDA, SQIVND (reference sequence). CDR3 length: 12 residues. The CDR3 region has the DNA TGTGCCAGTAGTGAGGGATTGAGAGCCTACACCTTC. It encodes CASSEGLRAYTF. Filled out from reference TRBV19 and TRBJ1-2, the complete variable domain reads DGGITQSPKYLFRKEGQNVTLSCEQNLNHDAMYWYRQDPGQGLRLIYYSQIVNDFQKGDIAEGYSVSREKKESFPLTVTSAQKNPTAFYLCASSEGLRAYTFGSGTRLTVV.

V and J are TRBV5-8 and TRBJ1-1; the D gene is possibly TRBD1 (5 bases). CDR1 SGHTS and CDR2 YDEGEE come from the germline V gene. The CDR3 has 14 amino acids. The V and J ends lost 0 bases and 0 bases respectively, with 6 bases between them. The CDR3 protein is CASSLGGMNTEAFF. DNA of the CDR3: TGTGCCAGCAGCTTGGGGGGCATGAACACTGAAGCTTTCTTT.

The chain is built from TRBV5-1 and TRBJ2-3; 11 bases fit TRBD1. The germline V gene encodes CDR1 SGHRS and CDR2 YFSETQ. Unmatched junction bases numbered 12, after V lost 6 bases and J lost 6 bases. The CDR3 has 16 amino acids. The CDR3 DNA reads as TGCGCCAGCAACCTCGGTGGACAGGGGGCGGGGGATACGCAGTATTTT. This sequence encodes CASNLGGQGAGDTQYF.

This clone is a singleton in its sample. The chain employs TRBV11-2 and TRBJ2-4; D gene uncertain. The CDR3 has 15 amino acids. Germline CDR1 reads SGHAT; CDR2 reads FQNNGV. Between the trimmed V and J ends, which lost 4 bases and 1 base, there was a span of 11 bases. The chain's CDR3 is CASSSPLRAKNIQYF. The CDR3 DNA is TGTGCCAGCAGCTCCCCCCTCCGGGCCAAAAACATTCAGTACTTC. Complete variable domain (other parts from reference TRBV11-2 and TRBJ2-4): EAGVAQSPRYKIIEKRQSVAFWCNPISGHATLYWYQQILGQGPKLLIQFQNNGVVDDSQLPKDRFSAERLKGVDSTLKIQPAKLEDSAVYLCASSSPLRAKNIQYFGAGTRLSVL.

The V and J genes are TRBV4-1 and TRBJ2-3; 9 bases map to TRBD2. The CDR3 consists of 16 residues. Germline values: CDR1 MGHRA, CDR2 YSYEKL. V lost 4 bases, J lost 4 bases, and 9 bases stayed unmatched. The CDR3 region has the DNA TGCGCCAGCAGCCGGTTAGGCGGGGGGGGCGCAGATACGCAGTATTTT. Translated: CASSRLGGGGADTQYF.

In its sample, this clone ranks as medium-sized. This sequence joins TRBV27 and TRBJ1-4; D gene unclear. Germline V gene data show CDR1 as MNHEY and CDR2 as SMNVEV (reference sequence). The germline V and J ends were trimmed by 6 bases and 0 bases, with 14 bases remaining between them. The CDR3 is 16 amino acids. The CDR3 spells CASSPDSFATNEKLFF. In nucleotides, the CDR3 is TGTGCCAGCAGCCCAGACTCGTTTGCAACTAATGAAAAACTGTTTTTT.

This chain connects TRBV30 to TRBJ1-1, with D tentatively TRBD1 (5 bases). This CDR3 contains 12 residues. The V end was cut by 4 bases, the J end by 4 bases, with 10 bases between. Germline V gives CDR1 GTSNPN, CDR2 SVGIG (reference sequence). In nucleotides, the CDR3 is TGTGCCTGGACGGGGGGGGTCACTGAAGCTTTCTTT. This codes for CAWTGGVTEAFF.

The chain joins TRBV11-2 to TRBJ1-5; D gene unclear. The CDR3 sequence is 14 residues long. CDR1 is SGHAT and CDR2 is FQNNGV in the germline V gene. Between the trimmed V and J ends, which lost 5 bases and 11 bases, there was a span of 19 bases. CDR3 bases: TGTGCCAGCAGCCTCGACCCGGCTGTGGAGACCCAGCATTTT. Encoded protein: CASSLDPAVETQHF.

The chain employs TRBV18 and TRBJ1-5; D call uncertain. V lost 2 bases, J lost 4 bases, and 12 bases lay in between. CDR1 is KGHSH and CDR2 is LQKENI in the germline V gene. This CDR3 is built from 15 residues. CDR3 in amino acids: CASSPGEATNQPQHF. CDR3 nucleotide sequence: TGTGCCAGCTCACCAGGGGAGGCAACGAATCAGCCCCAGCATTTT.

This clone was picked up a small number of times. This chain joins TRBV6-5 and TRBJ1-6; 7 bases align to TRBD1. The V segment lost 6 bases and the J segment 3 bases; nucleotides outside the gene matches: 5. This CDR3 contains 15 residues. From germline, CDR1 is MNHEY and CDR2 SVGAGI. The CDR3 sequence: CASRFRDSYNSPLHF. CDR3 DNA: TGTGCCAGCAGATTTAGGGACAGCTATAATTCACCCCTCCACTTT.

The chain joins TRBV30 to TRBJ1-1, with 7 bases aligning to TRBD1. The CDR3 has 13 amino acids. The V segment lost 3 bases and the J segment 5 bases; nucleotides outside the gene matches: 6. Germline-derived CDR1 and CDR2 are GTSNPN and SVGIG (reference sequence). This CDR3 reads CAWRQTGLTEAFF. In DNA, the CDR3 is TGTGCCTGGAGACAGACAGGGTTGACTGAAGCTTTCTTT.